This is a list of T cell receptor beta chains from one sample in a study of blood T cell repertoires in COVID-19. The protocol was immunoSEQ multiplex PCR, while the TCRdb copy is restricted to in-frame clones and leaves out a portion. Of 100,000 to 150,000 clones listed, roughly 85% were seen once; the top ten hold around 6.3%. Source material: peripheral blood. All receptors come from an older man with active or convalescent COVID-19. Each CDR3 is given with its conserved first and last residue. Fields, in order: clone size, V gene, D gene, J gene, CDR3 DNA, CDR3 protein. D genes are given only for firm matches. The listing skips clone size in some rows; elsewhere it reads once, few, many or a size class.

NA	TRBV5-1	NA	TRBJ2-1	TGCGCCAGCAGCTTAACAGGACCTTTGGGGTACAATGAGCAGTTCTTC	CASSLTGPLGYNEQFF
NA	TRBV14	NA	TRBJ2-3	TGTGCCAGCAGCCAAGATAGAGGAATTGCCTCTTCAGATACGCAGTATTTT	CASSQDRGIASSDTQYF
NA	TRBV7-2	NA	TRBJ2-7	TGTGCCAGCAGCTTATGGGCAGGTCCCTACGAGCAGTACTTC	CASSLWAGPYEQYF
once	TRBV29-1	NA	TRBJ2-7	TGCAGCGTTGAAGATCGGGGGGCAACCTACGAGCAGTACTTC	CSVEDRGATYEQYF
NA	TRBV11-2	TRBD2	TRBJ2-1	TGTGCCAGCAGCTTACGACTAGCGGGAGACAATGAGCAGTTCTTC	CASSLRLAGDNEQFF
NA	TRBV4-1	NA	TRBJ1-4	TGCGCCAGCAGCCTAAGGGAGGCGTACGATGAAAAACTGTTTTTT	CASSLREAYDEKLFF
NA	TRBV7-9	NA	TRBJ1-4	TGTGCCAGCAGTTCACCTGAGGGAGAAAAACTGTTTTTT	CASSSPEGEKLFF
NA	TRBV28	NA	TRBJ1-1	TGTGCCAGCAGTCCCCGGGTCGGAGCTTTCTTT	CASSPRVGAFF
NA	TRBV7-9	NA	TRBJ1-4	TGTGCCAGCAGCCAGACAGTAACTAATGAAAAACTGTTTTTT	CASSQTVTNEKLFF
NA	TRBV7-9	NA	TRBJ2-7	TGTGCCAGCAGCCGGGACTACGAGCAGTACTTC	CASSRDYEQYF
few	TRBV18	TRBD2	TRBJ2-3	TGTGCCAGCTCACCGCAGAGCCTAGCGGTTCCGGCAGATACGCAGTATTTT	CASSPQSLAVPADTQYF
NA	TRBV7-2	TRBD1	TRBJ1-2	TGTGCCAGCAGCCAGGGCCGGGACAGGGGTAGTGGCTACACCTTC	CASSQGRDRGSGYTF
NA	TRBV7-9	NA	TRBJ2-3	TGTGCCAGCAGCGCGTTGGGCGATACGCAGTATTTT	CASSALGDTQYF
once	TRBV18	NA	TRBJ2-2	TGTGCCAGCTCACCGATTGAGGGCGCCGGGGAGCTGTTTTTT	CASSPIEGAGELFF
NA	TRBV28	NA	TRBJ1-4	TGTGCCAGCAGTTTGACAGGTCGACTGTTTTTT	CASSLTGRLFF
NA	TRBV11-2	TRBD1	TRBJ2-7	TGTGCCAGCACGGGGACAGGGGTCGAGCAGTACTTC	CASTGTGVEQYF
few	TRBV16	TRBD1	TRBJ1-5	TGTGCCAGCAGCCAATCAACTGGGACAGGGGGGGATCAGCCCCAGCATTTT	CASSQSTGTGGDQPQHF
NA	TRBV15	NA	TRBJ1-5	TGTGCCACCAGCAGAGAGGGCAGGAAGATTCAGCCCCAGCATTTT	CATSREGRKIQPQHF
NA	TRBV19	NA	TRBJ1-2	TGTGCCAGTAGTCGAACAGGGTATGGCTACACCTTC	CASSRTGYGYTF
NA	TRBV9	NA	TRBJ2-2	TGTGCCAGCAGCTACTATGAGATGGCCGGGGAGCTGTTTTTT	CASSYYEMAGELFF
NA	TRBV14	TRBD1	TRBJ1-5	TGTGCCAGCAGCCAAGATCCCGGACAGGCTGATCGCAATCAGCCCCAGCATTTT	CASSQDPGQADRNQPQHF
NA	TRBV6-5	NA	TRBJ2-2	TGTGCCAGCAGCTATGGACAGATTAACACCGGGGAGCTGTTTTTT	CASSYGQINTGELFF
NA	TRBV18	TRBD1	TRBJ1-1	TGTGCCAGCTCACTGGGGACAGGGGGGAACACTGAAGCTTTCTTT	CASSLGTGGNTEAFF
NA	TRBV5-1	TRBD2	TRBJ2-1	TGCGCCAGCACCGGGGGGTTCTACAATGAGCAGTTCTTC	CASTGGFYNEQFF
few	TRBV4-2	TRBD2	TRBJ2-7	TGTGCCAGCAGCCGTGGAAGCACAGCGGGGGGCTCCTACGAGCAGTACTTC	CASSRGSTAGGSYEQYF
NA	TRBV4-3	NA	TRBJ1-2	TGCGCCAGCAGCCAAGATGCCCAACCCGGGGGGGGCTACACCTTC	CASSQDAQPGGGYTF
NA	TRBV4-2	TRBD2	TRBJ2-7	TGTGCCAGCAGCCAAGTCGTGGGACTAACCTACGAGCAGTACTTC	CASSQVVGLTYEQYF
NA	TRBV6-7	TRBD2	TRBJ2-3	TGTGCCAGCAGGATAAGACTAGCGGGACTTCGAGATACGCAGTATTTT	CASRIRLAGLRDTQYF
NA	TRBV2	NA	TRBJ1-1	TGTGCCAGCAGTGTAGTGAGTAGCGGTGAAGCTTTCTTT	CASSVVSSGEAFF
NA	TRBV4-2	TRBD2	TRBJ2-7	TGTGCCAGCAGCCCACGACAGGGTCGACTAGCGGGAGGAGGGGAGCAGTACTTC	CASSPRQGRLAGGGEQYF
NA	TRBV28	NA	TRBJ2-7	TGTGCCAGCGGGCCTTTTTTTGAAGGGCAGTACTTC	CASGPFFEGQYF
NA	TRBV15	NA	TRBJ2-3	TGTGCCACCAGCAGAAACAGGGGGGGAGATACGCAGTATTTT	CATSRNRGGDTQYF
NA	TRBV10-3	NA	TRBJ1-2	TGTGCCATCAGTGAAGCCCCTGGTGGCTACACCTTC	CAISEAPGGYTF
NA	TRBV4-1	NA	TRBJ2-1	TGCGCCAGCAGGTCATTCACGGATGAGCAGTTCTTC	CASRSFTDEQFF
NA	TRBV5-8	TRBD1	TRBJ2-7	TGTGCCAGCAGCTTTAACCCTGGACAGGAGGCTAGGTACGAGCAGTACTTC	CASSFNPGQEARYEQYF
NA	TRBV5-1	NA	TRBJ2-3	TGCGCCAGCAGCTTGGCGGGACTGATCACAGATACGCAGTATTTT	CASSLAGLITDTQYF
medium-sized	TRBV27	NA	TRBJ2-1	TGTGCCAGCAGTTTACTGAGGGAGCATAGGAATGAGCAGTTCTTC	CASSLLREHRNEQFF
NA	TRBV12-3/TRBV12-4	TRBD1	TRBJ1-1	TGTGCCAGCAGGTTTACAGGGGGCACTGAAGCTTTCTTT	CASRFTGGTEAFF
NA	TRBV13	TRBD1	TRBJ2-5	TGTGCCAGCAGCCCAATGGACAGGGCCCAAGAGACCCAGTACTTC	CASSPMDRAQETQYF
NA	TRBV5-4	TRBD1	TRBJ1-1	TGTGCCAGCACCGCCGGGACAGGACTCACTGAAGCTTTCTTT	CASTAGTGLTEAFF
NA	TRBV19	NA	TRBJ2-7	TGTGCCAGTAGTATAGCAGGGGCCTCCTACGAGCAGTACTTC	CASSIAGASYEQYF
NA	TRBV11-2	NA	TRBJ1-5	TGTGCCAGCAGCCCTTCTAGCAATCAGCCCCAGCATTTT	CASSPSSNQPQHF
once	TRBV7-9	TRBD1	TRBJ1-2	TGTGCCAGCAGTCCCGGGACAGCCTATGGCTACACCTTC	CASSPGTAYGYTF
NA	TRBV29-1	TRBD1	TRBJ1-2	TGCAGCGCCACCGGGACAGGGTATCAGAACGACTATGGCTACACCTTC	CSATGTGYQNDYGYTF
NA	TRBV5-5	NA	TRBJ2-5	TGTGCCAGCAGATATAGCGCCCAAGAGACCCAGTACTTC	CASRYSAQETQYF
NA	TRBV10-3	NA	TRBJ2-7	TGTGCCATCCGTCCGGGACTTGGCTACGAGCAGTACTTC	CAIRPGLGYEQYF
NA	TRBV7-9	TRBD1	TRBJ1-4	TGTGCCAGCAGCTTAGGGGACAGGGGGCGCCTTGGTGAAAAACTGTTTTTT	CASSLGDRGRLGEKLFF
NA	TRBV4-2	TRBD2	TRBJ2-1	TGTGCCAGCAGTCTTACTAGCGAGAGCTCCTACAATGAGCAGTTCTTC	CASSLTSESSYNEQFF
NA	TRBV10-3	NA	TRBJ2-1	TGTGCCATCAGTGACTCTGGGCCGTCCTACAATGAGCAGTTCTTC	CAISDSGPSYNEQFF
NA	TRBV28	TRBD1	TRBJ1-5	TGTGCCAGCAGGCGACAGGGGGGCCTCAATCAGCCCCAGCATTTT	CASRRQGGLNQPQHF
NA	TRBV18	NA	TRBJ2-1	TGTGCCAGCTCAGCGGGCGAAACGGACGGAAAATTGCAGTTCTTC	CASSAGETDGKLQFF
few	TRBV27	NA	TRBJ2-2	TGTGCCAGCAGTTTATTGTCGGGGACCGGGGAGCTGTTTTTT	CASSLLSGTGELFF
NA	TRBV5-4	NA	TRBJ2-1	TGTGCCAGCAGCTTGGCTTGGGGGACTTTATTCTTC	CASSLAWGTLFF
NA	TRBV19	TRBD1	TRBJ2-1	TGTGCCAGTACCGGGACAGGGGCCTACAATGAGCAGTTCTTC	CASTGTGAYNEQFF